Following are 28 T cell receptor beta chains from one sample sequenced in a study of molecular identifiers for immune sequencing clone quantification. TCRdb passed the PCR reads through MiXCR, listing each CDR3 protein once. The repertoire holds 45,000 to 60,000 distinct CDR3 sequences, with roughly a third as singletons. The source material was naive CD8+ T cells from blood, with Jurkat cell RNA spiked in. As to subset: FACS-sorted CD8+CD4-CCR7+CD45RA+ naive T cells. These TCRs come from a human donor in good health. Some libraries in this study had Jurkat cell RNA spiked in.

This clonotype ranks as medium-sized. The rearrangement uses TRBV29-1 and TRBJ2-3; 9 nucleotides align to TRBD2. V shed 5 bases and J 5 bases; nucleotides not matched to a gene: 8. CDR3 length: 14 amino acids. Germline V gene sequence: CDR1 SQVTM, CDR2 ANQGSEA. CDR3 DNA: TGCAGCGTTCGGGCTAGCGGGACCCAAGATACGCAGTATTTT. Protein sequence: CSVRASGTQDTQYF.

This clonotype was seen repeatedly, ten times or more. V gene TRBV20-1 combines with J gene TRBJ2-7; D assignment may be TRBD1 or TRBD2 (5 bases each). The V end lost 1 base, the J end lost 4 bases, and 17 bases lay between the germline ends. Germline CDR1 reads DFQATT; CDR2 reads SNEGSKA (reference sequence). CDR3 length: 15 amino acids. CDR3 protein: CSARGRAGWGYEQYF. For the CDR3, the DNA is TGCAGTGCTAGAGGTCGGGCCGGCTGGGGGTACGAGCAGTACTTC.

Comments on this clonotype: At one of its ends the junction is not consistent with the germline gene, which may arise from a read error. V usage is TRBV9 and J usage is TRBJ2-2; D assignment may be TRBD1 or TRBD2 (5 bases each). The V gene's germline CDR1 is SGDLS and CDR2 YYNGEE. CDR3 length equals 15 residues. The chain's CDR3 is CASSSRTPNTGELIF. The CDR3 bases are TGTGCCAGCAGCTCCCGGACACCGAACACCGGGGAGCTGATTTTT.

As to this clonotype: This sequence may be a read error, since a much larger clone differs from it by one base. The CDR3 here is CASSRGQAEIDTGELFF. The CDR3 bases are TGTGCCAGCAGCCGGGGACAAGCGGAGATTGACACCGGGGAGCTGTTTTTT. This chain connects TRBV13 to TRBJ2-2; D possibly corresponds to TRBD1 (6 bases). Trimming left V 5 bases short and J 3 bases short, with 19 bases between. The CDR3 consists of 17 residues. Per the germline V gene, CDR1 is PRHDT and CDR2 is FYEKMQ (reference sequence).

As to this clonotype: This may come from a read error, since a much larger clone is one base off. The chain joins TRBV14 to TRBJ1-5; D may be TRBD1 (5 bases). The germline V gene has CDR1 SGHDN and CDR2 FVKESK. This CDR3 has 14 amino acids. V was shortened by 2 bases and J by 1 base, with 6 bases between the two germline ends. CDR3 nucleotide sequence: TGTGCCAGCAGCCAATGGGACAGCAATCAGCCCCAGCATTTT. Protein: CASSQWDSNQPQHF.

This clonotype was observed a single time. A much bigger clone sits one base away, suggesting this may be a read error. This chain links TRBV20-1 with TRBJ2-4; tentative D call: TRBD2 (5 bases). CDR3 size: 11 residues. The germline gives CDR1 DFQATT, CDR2 SNEGSKA (reference sequence). For the CDR3, the DNA is TGCAGAGCTAGCTCTAGAAACATTCAGTACTTC. This translates into CRASSRNIQYF.

This clonotype was picked up a small number of times. The J gene is TRBJ2-3, the V gene TRBV10-3; possible D gene TRBD2, 6 bases. The CDR3 spans 16 residues. Germline V gene data show CDR1 as ENHRY and CDR2 as SYGVKD. V dropped 4 bases and J dropped 2 bases, with 16 bases sitting between them. CDR3 amino acids: CAISAELGGVTDTQYF. In nucleotides, the CDR3 is TGTGCCATCAGTGCCGAACTAGGAGGGGTCACAGATACGCAGTATTTT.

Turning to this clonotype: A much larger clonotype is one base distant, so this may be a read error. The chain has TRBV7-2 and TRBJ1-5; TRBD1 might be the D (5 bases). The CDR3 runs 15 residues. In germline, CDR1 is SGHTA, CDR2 FQGNSA. CDR3 in amino acids: CAGSLGAGSNQPQHF. The CDR3 nucleotides are TGTGCCGGCAGCTTAGGGGCGGGAAGCAATCAGCCCCAGCATTTT.

This chain uses TRBV7-2 with TRBJ2-1, with no clear D. The DNA end is a closer match to TRBJ2-7, so the J assignment may be wrong. CDR1 and CDR2 (germline): SGHTA, FQGNSA. This CDR3 is 15 amino acids long. This chain's CDR3 is CASSPLVGVSNEQYF. DNA of the CDR3: TGTGCCAGCAGCCCTCTGGTCGGCGTCTCCAATGAGCAGTACTTC.

This chain joins TRBV9 and TRBJ2-7; 8 bases map to TRBD2. V shed 4 bases and J 0 bases; nucleotides not matched to a gene: 3. Germline CDR1 and CDR2: SGDLS and YYNGEE. The CDR3 is made up of 14 amino acids. Here the CDR3 DNA reads TGTGCCAGCAGCCCCGGGGGGGGCTCCTACGAGCAGTACTTC. Its translation: CASSPGGGSYEQYF.

This clonotype occurred a few times. The chain links TRBV7-2 to TRBJ2-7, with D possibly TRBD2 on 6 matching bases. The CDR3 has 16 residues. V lost 1 base and J 4 bases, leaving 17 bases between the germline ends. CDR1 SGHTA and CDR2 FQGNSA come from the germline V gene. The DNA for the CDR3 is TGTGCCAGCAGCTTAGTGGTTCGGGGGAGTTGGTACGAGCAGTACTTC. This translates into CASSLVVRGSWYEQYF. Full variable domain (remainder filled in from reference TRBV7-2 and TRBJ2-7): GAGVSQSPSNKVTEKGKDVELRCDPISGHTALYWYRQSLGQGLEFLIYFQGNSAPDKSGLPSDRFSAERTGGSVSTLTIQRTQQEDSAVYLCASSLVVRGSWYEQYFGPGTRLTVT.

This clonotype was observed many times. The V and J genes are TRBV14 and TRBJ2-7; no clear D gene. V lost 2 bases and J lost 4, with 6 bases in between. The CDR3 covers 12 residues. The germline CDR1 and CDR2 sequences are SGHDN and FVKESK. The CDR3: CASSQFWYEQYF. CDR3 sequence (DNA): TGTGCCAGCAGCCAATTTTGGTACGAGCAGTACTTC.

The chain uses TRBV9 and TRBJ1-2, with D perhaps TRBD1 (5 bases). The CDR3 consists of 17 residues. The germline V gene has CDR1 SGDLS and CDR2 YYNGEE. Trimming took off 0 bases at V and 7 bases at J, with 22 bases between the two ends. CDR3 sequence (DNA): TGTGCCAGCAGCGTAGGCTACGGATACGGGGGAGTGGCTGGCTACACCTTC. Its translation: CASSVGYGYGGVAGYTF.

The gene calls are TRBV11-1 and TRBJ1-1; 11 bases map to TRBD1. The length of the CDR3 is 18 residues. Germline V CDR1 and CDR2: SGHAT, FQDESV (reference sequence). Trimming at V came to 8 bases and at J to 4 bases, leaving 18 bases not matched to a gene. The CDR3 here is CASAGQGATFFRTTEAFF. CDR3 sequence (DNA): TGTGCCAGCGCCGGACAGGGGGCGACGTTTTTTCGCACCACTGAAGCTTTCTTT.

Remarks on this clonotype: It may be a read error: a sequence one base away is much more abundant. This CDR3 fails to terminate in the conserved phenylalanine or tryptophan, so it likely reflects a read error. This rearrangement joins TRBV12-3 or TRBV12-4 to TRBJ2-5; 14 bases map to TRBD2. The CDR3 is 14 amino acids. With V trimmed by 8 bases and J by 3 bases, 2 bases remained unmatched. The CDR3 sequence: CASGGLAGEETQYY. In DNA form, the CDR3 reads TGTGCCAGCGGGGGACTAGCGGGAGAAGAGACCCAGTACTAC.

On this clonotype itself: A much larger clone differs from this one at a single base, so this may be a read error. V is TRBV6-5 and J is TRBJ2-3; TRBD2 agrees at 8 bases. Germline V gives CDR1 MNHEY, CDR2 SVGAGI. This CDR3 comprises 16 residues. V gave up 5 bases and J gave up 6 bases; unmatched junction bases: 13. Here the CDR3 DNA reads TGTGCCAGCAGTCTAACTAGCGGTAGGAGGTACGATACGCAGTATTTT. Protein product: CASSLTSGRRYDTQYF.

Remarks on this clonotype: A single base separates this from a much larger clone, so it may be a read error. The V gene is TRBV6-5, the J gene TRBJ2-7; 7 bases map to TRBD1. The CDR3 contains 16 residues. Germline CDR1 is MNHEY and CDR2 is SVGAGI. Here the CDR3 DNA reads TGTGCCAGCAGCGTTCGACAGGGCCCGGACTCCCACGAGCAGTACTTC. Translated, it gives CASSVRQGPDSHEQYF.

This chain connects TRBV5-1 to TRBJ2-5; D may be TRBD1 (5 bases). Germline V gene sequence: CDR1 SGHRS, CDR2 YFSETQ. V lost 3 bases and J lost 4, with 16 bases in between. The CDR3 covers 15 residues. CDR3 region: CASSSGHIMGETQYF. As DNA, the CDR3 is TGCGCCAGCAGCTCCGGACATATTATGGGAGAGACCCAGTACTTC.

This clonotype was counted at least ten times. The chain links TRBV6-5 to TRBJ1-5; a weak D match, TRBD1 (6 bases). Germline V gives CDR1 MNHEY, CDR2 SVGAGI. The length of the CDR3 is 13 residues. V shed 2 bases and J shed 7 bases, with 9 bases lying between them. CDR3 region: CASSYGQGQPQHF. The CDR3 region has the DNA TGTGCCAGCAGTTACGGGCAGGGGCAGCCCCAGCATTTT.

This rearrangement joins TRBV19 to TRBJ2-5, with 8 bases lining up with TRBD1. J lost 2 bases, V lost 6 bases, and 11 bases had no gene match. Germline CDR1 is LNHDA and CDR2 is SQIVND (reference sequence). This CDR3 has 16 residues. In DNA form, the CDR3 reads TGTGCCAGTAGCCCAATCTGGACAGGGAGTCAAGAGACCCAGTACTTC. This translates into CASSPIWTGSQETQYF.

To note about this clonotype: A read error may explain this, as a much larger clone is one base away. The V gene is TRBV7-9, the J gene TRBJ2-2, with unresolved D. CDR3 length equals 11 residues. Germline V CDR1 and CDR2: SEHNR, FQNEAQ (reference sequence). Written as DNA, the CDR3 is TGTGGAAGTCAGGCCGGCGGGGAGCTGTTTTTT. Protein product: CGSQAGGELFF. Drawing the rest from reference TRBV7-9 and TRBJ2-2, the complete variable domain is DTGVSQNPRHKITKRGQNVTFRCDPISEHNRLYWYRQTLGQGPEFLTYFQNEAQLEKSRLLSDRFSAERPKGSFSTLEIQRTEQGDSAMYLCGSQAGGELFFGEGSRLTVL.

There are a few counts of this clonotype. The J gene is TRBJ2-1, the V gene TRBV14; no definite D call. Germline V gene lookup returns CDR1 SGHDN and CDR2 FVKESK. The CDR3 has 13 residues. V shed 2 bases and J shed 10 bases, with 12 bases lying between them. This CDR3 is CASSQFLDGEQFF. Written as DNA, the CDR3 is TGTGCCAGCAGCCAATTTTTAGACGGCGAGCAGTTCTTC.

This clonotype occurred many times. The chain joins TRBV28 to TRBJ1-4; TRBD1 matches 8 bases. The CDR3 covers 14 residues. Trimming cost V 5 bases and J 5 bases; bases outside gene matches: 4. Germline CDR1 reads MDHEN; CDR2 reads SYDVKM. The CDR3 spells CASSPQGANEKLFF. In nucleotides, the CDR3 is TGTGCCAGCAGTCCCCAGGGGGCCAATGAAAAACTGTTTTTT.

This clonotype was recorded at least ten times. The DNA for the CDR3 is TGTGCCAGCAGTTTAGCCACGGTCCCAGATACGCAGTATTTT. Its translation: CASSLATVPDTQYF. This chain joins TRBV12-3 or TRBV12-4 and TRBJ2-3; D is ambiguous. V was shortened by 0 bases and J by 4 bases, with 8 bases between the two germline ends. The CDR3 has 14 residues.

The sample holds a few counts of this clonotype. V is TRBV29-1 and J is TRBJ2-1; possible D gene TRBD1, 5 bases. This CDR3 comprises 15 residues. The V and J ends lost 2 bases and 0 bases respectively, with 11 bases between them. Germline CDR1 SQVTM, CDR2 ANQGSEA. The CDR3 DNA follows: TGCAGCGTTGAATCAGGACACCTCTCCTACAATGAGCAGTTCTTC. As protein: CSVESGHLSYNEQFF.

Concerning this clonotype: The germline gene is not matched at one end of the junction; a read error may be the cause. The chain has TRBV15 and TRBJ2-2, with 11 bases matching TRBD1. Germline CDR1 is LNHNV and CDR2 is YYDKDF (reference sequence). The CDR3 loop spans 17 amino acids. The CDR3 loop reads CATSSPQRDRGTGELSF. The CDR3 nucleotides read TGTGCCACCAGCAGTCCCCAACGGGACAGGGGGACCGGGGAGCTGTCTTTT.

This chain links TRBV12-5 with TRBJ2-4; 9 bases are shared with TRBD1. The CDR3 runs to 15 residues. Germline V lookup: CDR1 LGHNT, CDR2 FRNRAP. J gave up 8 bases and V 7 bases, and 12 bases lay outside the gene matches. The CDR3 DNA sequence: TGTGCTAGTGCCCCCGGACAGGGGATGAGTGACATTCAGTACTTC. Its protein product is CASAPGQGMSDIQYF. Based on the CDR3 plus reference TRBV12-5 and TRBJ2-4, the full variable domain is DARVTQTPRHKVTEMGQEVTMRCQPILGHNTVFWYRQTMMQGLELLAYFRNRAPLDDSGMPKDRFSAEMPDATLATLKIQPSEPRDSAVYFCASAPGQGMSDIQYFGAGTRLSVL.

The table lists this clonotype with a few counts. This sequence joins TRBV28 and TRBJ2-3; 7 bases align to TRBD1. This CDR3 spans 15 amino acids. With 7 bases clipped from V and 4 bases from J, the junction kept 11 bases outside the gene matches. Germline V gene data show CDR1 as MDHEN and CDR2 as SYDVKM. CDR3 sequence reads: CASNKMWQGADTQYF. In DNA, the CDR3 is TGTGCCAGCAACAAAATGTGGCAGGGGGCAGATACGCAGTATTTT.